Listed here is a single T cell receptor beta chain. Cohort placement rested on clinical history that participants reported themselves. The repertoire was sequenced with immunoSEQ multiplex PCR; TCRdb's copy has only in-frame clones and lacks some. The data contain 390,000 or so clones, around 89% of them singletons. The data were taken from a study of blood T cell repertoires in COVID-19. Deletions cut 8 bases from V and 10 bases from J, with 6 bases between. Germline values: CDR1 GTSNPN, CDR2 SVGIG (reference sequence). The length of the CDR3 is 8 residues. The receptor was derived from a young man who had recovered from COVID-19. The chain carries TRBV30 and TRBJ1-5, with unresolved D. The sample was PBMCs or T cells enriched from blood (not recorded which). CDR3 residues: CAPPPQHF. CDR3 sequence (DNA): TGTGCCCCCCCTCCCCAGCATTTT.